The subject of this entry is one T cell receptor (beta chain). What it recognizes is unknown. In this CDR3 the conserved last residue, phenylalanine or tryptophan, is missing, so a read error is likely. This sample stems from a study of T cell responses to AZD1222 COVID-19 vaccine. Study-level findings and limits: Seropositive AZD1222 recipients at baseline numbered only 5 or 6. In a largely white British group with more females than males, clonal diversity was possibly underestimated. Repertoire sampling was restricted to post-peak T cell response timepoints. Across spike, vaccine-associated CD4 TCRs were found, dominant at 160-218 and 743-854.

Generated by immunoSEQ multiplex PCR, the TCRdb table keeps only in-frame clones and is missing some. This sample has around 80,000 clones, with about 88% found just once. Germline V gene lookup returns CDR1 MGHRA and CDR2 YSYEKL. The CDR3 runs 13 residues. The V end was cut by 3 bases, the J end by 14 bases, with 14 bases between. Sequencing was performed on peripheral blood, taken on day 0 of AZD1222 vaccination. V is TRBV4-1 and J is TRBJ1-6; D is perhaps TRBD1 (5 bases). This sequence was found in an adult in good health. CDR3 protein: CASSQLQGGTLHL. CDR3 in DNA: TGCGCCAGCAGCCAGCTCCAGGGAGGAACCCTCCACCTT.